This TCR beta chain stems from a study of cytomegalovirus exposure and HLA in healthy donors. With 60 Vbeta and 13 Jbeta primers, the PCR was carried out. Profiled with immunoSEQ multiplex PCR; TCRdb holds only in-frame clones, not every one. Here the sample spans roughly 71,000 clones, around 62% being singletons. The V gene lost 1 base and the J gene lost 6 bases, with 6 bases spanning the gap. CDR1 is MNHEY, CDR2 SMNVEV, per germline (reference sequence). The CDR3 covers 13 residues. This clone came up once. Its antigen is unknown. Study observations and caveats: A later analysis found that most CMV-associated TCR beta chains appeared HLA-restricted. In a later analysis, V- and J-gene trimming of beta chains associated with a DCLRE1C missense variant, replicated independently.

This receptor was obtained from a man aged 30-40 years in good health and CMV-seronegative. Sample: PBMCs. The chain is built from TRBV27 and TRBJ2-2, with no clear D. CDR3 sequence reads: CASSLLGPGELFF. DNA of the CDR3: TGTGCCAGCAGTTTATTGGGCCCCGGGGAGCTGTTTTTT.